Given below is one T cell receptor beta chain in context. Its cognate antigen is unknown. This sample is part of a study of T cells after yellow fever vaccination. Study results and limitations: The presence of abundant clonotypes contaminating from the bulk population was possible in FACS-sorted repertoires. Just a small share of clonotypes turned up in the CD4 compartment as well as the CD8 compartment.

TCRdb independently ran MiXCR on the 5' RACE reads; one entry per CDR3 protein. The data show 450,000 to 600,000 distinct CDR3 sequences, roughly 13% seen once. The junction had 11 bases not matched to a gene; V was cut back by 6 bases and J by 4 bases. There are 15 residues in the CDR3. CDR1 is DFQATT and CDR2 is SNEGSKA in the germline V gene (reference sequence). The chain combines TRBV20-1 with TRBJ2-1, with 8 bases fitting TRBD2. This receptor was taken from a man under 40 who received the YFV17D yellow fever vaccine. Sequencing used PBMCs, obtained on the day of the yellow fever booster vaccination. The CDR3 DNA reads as TGCAGTGCGAGAAAACTACTAGCGGAATACAATGAGCAGTTCTTC. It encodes CSARKLLAEYNEQFF.